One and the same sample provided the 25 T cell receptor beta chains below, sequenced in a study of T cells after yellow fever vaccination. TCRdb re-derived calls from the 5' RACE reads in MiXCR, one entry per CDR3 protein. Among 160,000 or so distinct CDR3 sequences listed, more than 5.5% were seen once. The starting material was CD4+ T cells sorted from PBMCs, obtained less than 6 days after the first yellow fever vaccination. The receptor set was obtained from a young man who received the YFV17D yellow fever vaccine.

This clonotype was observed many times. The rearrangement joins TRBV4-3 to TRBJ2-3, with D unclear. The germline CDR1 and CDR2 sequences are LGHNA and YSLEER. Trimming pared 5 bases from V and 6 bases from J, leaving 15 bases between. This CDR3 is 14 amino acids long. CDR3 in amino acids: CASSSSLLRDTQYF. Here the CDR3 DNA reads TGCGCCAGCAGCTCCTCCCTCCTTCGCGATACGCAGTATTTT.

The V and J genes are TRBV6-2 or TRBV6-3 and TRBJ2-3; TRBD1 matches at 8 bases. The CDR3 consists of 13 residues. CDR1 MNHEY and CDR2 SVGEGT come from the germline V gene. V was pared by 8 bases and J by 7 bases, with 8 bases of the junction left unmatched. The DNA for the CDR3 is TGTGCCAGCGGCGGACAGGGACTTCATACGCAGTATTTT. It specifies CASGGQGLHTQYF.

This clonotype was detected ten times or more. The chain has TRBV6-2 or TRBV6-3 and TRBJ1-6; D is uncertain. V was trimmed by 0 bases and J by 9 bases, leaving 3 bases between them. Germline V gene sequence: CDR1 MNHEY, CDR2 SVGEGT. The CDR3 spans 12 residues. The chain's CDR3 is CASSYSTSPLHF. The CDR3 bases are TGTGCCAGCAGTTACTCGACTTCACCCCTCCACTTT.

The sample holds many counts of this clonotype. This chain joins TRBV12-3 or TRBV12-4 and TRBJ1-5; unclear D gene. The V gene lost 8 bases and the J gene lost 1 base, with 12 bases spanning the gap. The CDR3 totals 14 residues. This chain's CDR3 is CASGVGASNQPQHF. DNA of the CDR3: TGTGCCAGCGGAGTCGGCGCCAGCAATCAGCCCCAGCATTTT.

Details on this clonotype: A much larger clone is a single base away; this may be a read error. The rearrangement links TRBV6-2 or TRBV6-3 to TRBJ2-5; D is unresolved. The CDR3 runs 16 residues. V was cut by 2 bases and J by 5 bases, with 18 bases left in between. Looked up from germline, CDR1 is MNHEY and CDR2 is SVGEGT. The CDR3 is CASSYHFGLLEETQYF. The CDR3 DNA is TGTGCCAGCAGTTACCATTTCGGCCTCTTGGAGGAGACCCAGTACTTC.

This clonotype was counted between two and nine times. The CDR3 region is CASNRGQSNSPLHF. CDR3 bases: TGTGCCAGCAATCGCGGTCAGTCAAATTCACCCCTCCACTTT. The genes are TRBV3-1 and TRBJ1-6; D ambiguous. V shed 7 bases and J shed 7 bases, with 14 bases lying between them. Germline values: CDR1 LGHDT, CDR2 YNNKEL (reference sequence). The CDR3 sequence is 14 residues long.

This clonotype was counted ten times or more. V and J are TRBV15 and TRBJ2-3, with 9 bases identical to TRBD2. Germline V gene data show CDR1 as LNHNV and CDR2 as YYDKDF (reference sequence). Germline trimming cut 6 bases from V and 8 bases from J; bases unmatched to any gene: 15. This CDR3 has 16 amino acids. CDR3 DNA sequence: TGTGCCACCAGAGCTCCGGGTAGCGGGGGTTCAGCTACGCAGTATTTT. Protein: CATRAPGSGGSATQYF.

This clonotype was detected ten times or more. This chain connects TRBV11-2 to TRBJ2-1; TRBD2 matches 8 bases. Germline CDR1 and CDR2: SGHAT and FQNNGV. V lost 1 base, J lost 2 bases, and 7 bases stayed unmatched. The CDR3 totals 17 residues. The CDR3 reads CASSLGGSGDTYNEQFF. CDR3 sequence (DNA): TGTGCCAGCAGCTTAGGGGGTAGCGGGGACACCTACAATGAGCAGTTCTTC.

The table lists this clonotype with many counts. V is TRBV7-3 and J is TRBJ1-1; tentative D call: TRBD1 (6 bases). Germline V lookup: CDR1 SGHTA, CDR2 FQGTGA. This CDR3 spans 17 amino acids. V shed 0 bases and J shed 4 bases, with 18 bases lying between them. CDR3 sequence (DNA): TGTGCCAGCAGCTTAACCCCCCGGACAGTTAGTGGCACTGAAGCTTTCTTT. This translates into CASSLTPRTVSGTEAFF.

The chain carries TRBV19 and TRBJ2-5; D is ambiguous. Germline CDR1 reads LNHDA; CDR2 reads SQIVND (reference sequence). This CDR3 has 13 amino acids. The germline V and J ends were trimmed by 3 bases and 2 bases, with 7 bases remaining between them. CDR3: CASSISQQETQYF. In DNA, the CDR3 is TGTGCCAGTAGTATCTCTCAACAAGAGACCCAGTACTTC.

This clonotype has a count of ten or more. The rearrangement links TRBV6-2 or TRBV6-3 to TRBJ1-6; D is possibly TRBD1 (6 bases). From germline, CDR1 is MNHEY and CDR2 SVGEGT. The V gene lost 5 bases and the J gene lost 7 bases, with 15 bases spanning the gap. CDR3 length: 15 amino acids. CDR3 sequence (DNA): TGTGCCAGCAGTCGCTTCCAGGGGCCCAATTCACCCCTCCACTTT. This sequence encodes CASSRFQGPNSPLHF.

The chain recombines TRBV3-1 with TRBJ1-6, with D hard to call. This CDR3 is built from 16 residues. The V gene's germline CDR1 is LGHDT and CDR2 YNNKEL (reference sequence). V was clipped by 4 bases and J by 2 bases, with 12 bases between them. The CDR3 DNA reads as TGTGCCAGCAGCCCCCACAGTAACCCCTATAATTCACCCCTCCACTTT. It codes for CASSPHSNPYNSPLHF.

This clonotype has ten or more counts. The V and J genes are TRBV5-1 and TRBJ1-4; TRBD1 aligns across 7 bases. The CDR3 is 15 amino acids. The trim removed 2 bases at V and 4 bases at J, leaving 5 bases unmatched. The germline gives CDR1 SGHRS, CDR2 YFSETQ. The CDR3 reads CASSLPTGSNEKLFF. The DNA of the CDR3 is TGCGCCAGCAGCTTACCGACAGGGAGTAATGAAAAACTGTTTTTT.

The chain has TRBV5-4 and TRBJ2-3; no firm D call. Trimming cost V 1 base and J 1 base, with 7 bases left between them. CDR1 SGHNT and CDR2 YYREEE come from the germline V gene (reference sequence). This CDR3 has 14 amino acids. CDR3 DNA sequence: TGTGCCAGCAGCTTGACTGCTGGCACAGATACGCAGTATTTT. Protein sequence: CASSLTAGTDTQYF.

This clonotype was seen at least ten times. CDR3 coding DNA: TGCGCCAGCAGCTTACTACAGGGAAATGAGCAGTTCTTC. It translates to CASSLLQGNEQFF. The rearrangement links TRBV5-1 to TRBJ2-1, with D maybe TRBD1 (6 bases). The CDR3 consists of 13 residues. CDR1 is SGHRS and CDR2 is YFSETQ in the germline V gene. Trimming removed 2 bases at V and 7 bases at J, with 10 bases between.

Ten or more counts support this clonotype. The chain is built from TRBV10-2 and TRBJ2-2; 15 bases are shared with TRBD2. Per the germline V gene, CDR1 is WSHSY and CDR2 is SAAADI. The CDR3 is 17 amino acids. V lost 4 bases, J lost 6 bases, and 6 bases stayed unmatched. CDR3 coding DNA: TGCGCCAGCAGTGGGACTAGCGGGGGGGCCGTCGCCGGGGAGCTGTTTTTT. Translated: CASSGTSGGAVAGELFF.

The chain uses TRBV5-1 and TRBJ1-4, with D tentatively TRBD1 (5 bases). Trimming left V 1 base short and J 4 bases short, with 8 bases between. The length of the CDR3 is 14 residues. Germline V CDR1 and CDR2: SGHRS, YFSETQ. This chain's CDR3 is CASSLSGINEKLFF. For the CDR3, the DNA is TGCGCCAGCAGCTTGTCAGGGATTAATGAAAAACTGTTTTTT.

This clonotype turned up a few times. As DNA, the CDR3 is TGTGCCAGCTCACCAATGACAGGGGCGCCCACTGAAGCTTTCTTT. This translates into CASSPMTGAPTEAFF. The gene calls are TRBV18 and TRBJ1-1; 8 bases map to TRBD1. This CDR3 comprises 15 residues. Germline CDR1 is KGHSH and CDR2 is LQKENI. V trimming: 2 bases; J trimming: 4 bases; junction bases outside the gene matches: 6.

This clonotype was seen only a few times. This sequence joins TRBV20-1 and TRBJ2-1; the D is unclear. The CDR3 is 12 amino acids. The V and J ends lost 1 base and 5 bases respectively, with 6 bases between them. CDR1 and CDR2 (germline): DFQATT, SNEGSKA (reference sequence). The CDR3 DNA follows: TGCAGTGCTAGAGGCCACCACAATGAGCAGTTCTTC. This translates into CSARGHHNEQFF.

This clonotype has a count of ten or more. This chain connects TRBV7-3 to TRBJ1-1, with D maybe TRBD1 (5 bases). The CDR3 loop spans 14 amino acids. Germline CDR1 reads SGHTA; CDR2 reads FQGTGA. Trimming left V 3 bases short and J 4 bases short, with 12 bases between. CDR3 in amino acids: CASSFTGYGTEAFF. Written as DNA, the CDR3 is TGTGCCAGCAGCTTTACAGGTTACGGCACTGAAGCTTTCTTT.

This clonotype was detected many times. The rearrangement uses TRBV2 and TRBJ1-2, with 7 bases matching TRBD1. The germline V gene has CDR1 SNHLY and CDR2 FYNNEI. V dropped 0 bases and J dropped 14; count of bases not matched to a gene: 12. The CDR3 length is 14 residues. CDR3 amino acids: CASSEAGEKGGATF. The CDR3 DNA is TGTGCCAGCAGTGAAGCGGGCGAAAAAGGGGGCGCAACCTTC.

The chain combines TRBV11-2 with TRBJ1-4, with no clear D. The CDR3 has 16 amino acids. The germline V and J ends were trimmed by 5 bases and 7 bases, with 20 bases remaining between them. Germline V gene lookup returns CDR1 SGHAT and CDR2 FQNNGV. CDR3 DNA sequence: TGTGCCAGCAGCCCGAGGACTCTTTTTCCAGGTGAAAAACTGTTTTTT. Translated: CASSPRTLFPGEKLFF.

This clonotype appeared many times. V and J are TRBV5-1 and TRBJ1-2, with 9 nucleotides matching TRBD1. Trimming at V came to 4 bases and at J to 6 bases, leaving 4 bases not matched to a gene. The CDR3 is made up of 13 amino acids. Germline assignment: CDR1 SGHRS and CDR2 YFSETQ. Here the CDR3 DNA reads TGCGCCAGCAGCCTGACAGGGGGGAATGGCTACACCTTC. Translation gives CASSLTGGNGYTF.

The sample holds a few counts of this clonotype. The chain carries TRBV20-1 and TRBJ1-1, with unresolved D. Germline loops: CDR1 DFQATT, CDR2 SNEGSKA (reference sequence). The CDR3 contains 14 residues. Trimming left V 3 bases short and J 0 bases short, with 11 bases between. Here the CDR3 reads CSASQGFMNTEAFF. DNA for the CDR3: TGCAGTGCTAGTCAAGGTTTTATGAACACTGAAGCTTTCTTT.

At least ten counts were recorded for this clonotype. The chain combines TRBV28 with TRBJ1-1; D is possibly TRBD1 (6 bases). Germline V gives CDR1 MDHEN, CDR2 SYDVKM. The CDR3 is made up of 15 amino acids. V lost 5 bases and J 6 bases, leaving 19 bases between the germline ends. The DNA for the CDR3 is TGTGCCAGCAGTCAACCCCGGGACAAGAGAGCTGAAGCTTTCTTT. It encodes CASSQPRDKRAEAFF. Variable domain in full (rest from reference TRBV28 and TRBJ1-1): DVKVTQSSRYLVKRTGEKVFLECVQDMDHENMFWYRQDPGLGLRLIYFSYDVKMKEKGDIPEGYSVSREKKERFSLILESASTNQTSMYLCASSQPRDKRAEAFFGQGTRLTVV.